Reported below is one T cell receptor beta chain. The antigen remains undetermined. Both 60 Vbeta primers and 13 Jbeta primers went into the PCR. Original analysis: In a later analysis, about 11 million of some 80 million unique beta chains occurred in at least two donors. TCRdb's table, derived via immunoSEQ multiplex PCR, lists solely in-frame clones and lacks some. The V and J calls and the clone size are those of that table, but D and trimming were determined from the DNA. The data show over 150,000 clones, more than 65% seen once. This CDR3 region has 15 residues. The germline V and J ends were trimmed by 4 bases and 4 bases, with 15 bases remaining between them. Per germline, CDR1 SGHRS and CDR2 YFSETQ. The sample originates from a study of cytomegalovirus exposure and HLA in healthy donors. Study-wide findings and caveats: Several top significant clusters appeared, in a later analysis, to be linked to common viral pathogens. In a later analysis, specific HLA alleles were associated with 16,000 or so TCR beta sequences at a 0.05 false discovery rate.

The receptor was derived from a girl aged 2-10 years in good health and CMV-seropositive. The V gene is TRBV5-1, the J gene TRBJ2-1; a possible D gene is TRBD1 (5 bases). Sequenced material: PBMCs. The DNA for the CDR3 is TGCGCCAGCAGCCTAGGGGTCATCTTTTACAATGAGCAGTTCTTC. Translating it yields CASSLGVIFYNEQFF.